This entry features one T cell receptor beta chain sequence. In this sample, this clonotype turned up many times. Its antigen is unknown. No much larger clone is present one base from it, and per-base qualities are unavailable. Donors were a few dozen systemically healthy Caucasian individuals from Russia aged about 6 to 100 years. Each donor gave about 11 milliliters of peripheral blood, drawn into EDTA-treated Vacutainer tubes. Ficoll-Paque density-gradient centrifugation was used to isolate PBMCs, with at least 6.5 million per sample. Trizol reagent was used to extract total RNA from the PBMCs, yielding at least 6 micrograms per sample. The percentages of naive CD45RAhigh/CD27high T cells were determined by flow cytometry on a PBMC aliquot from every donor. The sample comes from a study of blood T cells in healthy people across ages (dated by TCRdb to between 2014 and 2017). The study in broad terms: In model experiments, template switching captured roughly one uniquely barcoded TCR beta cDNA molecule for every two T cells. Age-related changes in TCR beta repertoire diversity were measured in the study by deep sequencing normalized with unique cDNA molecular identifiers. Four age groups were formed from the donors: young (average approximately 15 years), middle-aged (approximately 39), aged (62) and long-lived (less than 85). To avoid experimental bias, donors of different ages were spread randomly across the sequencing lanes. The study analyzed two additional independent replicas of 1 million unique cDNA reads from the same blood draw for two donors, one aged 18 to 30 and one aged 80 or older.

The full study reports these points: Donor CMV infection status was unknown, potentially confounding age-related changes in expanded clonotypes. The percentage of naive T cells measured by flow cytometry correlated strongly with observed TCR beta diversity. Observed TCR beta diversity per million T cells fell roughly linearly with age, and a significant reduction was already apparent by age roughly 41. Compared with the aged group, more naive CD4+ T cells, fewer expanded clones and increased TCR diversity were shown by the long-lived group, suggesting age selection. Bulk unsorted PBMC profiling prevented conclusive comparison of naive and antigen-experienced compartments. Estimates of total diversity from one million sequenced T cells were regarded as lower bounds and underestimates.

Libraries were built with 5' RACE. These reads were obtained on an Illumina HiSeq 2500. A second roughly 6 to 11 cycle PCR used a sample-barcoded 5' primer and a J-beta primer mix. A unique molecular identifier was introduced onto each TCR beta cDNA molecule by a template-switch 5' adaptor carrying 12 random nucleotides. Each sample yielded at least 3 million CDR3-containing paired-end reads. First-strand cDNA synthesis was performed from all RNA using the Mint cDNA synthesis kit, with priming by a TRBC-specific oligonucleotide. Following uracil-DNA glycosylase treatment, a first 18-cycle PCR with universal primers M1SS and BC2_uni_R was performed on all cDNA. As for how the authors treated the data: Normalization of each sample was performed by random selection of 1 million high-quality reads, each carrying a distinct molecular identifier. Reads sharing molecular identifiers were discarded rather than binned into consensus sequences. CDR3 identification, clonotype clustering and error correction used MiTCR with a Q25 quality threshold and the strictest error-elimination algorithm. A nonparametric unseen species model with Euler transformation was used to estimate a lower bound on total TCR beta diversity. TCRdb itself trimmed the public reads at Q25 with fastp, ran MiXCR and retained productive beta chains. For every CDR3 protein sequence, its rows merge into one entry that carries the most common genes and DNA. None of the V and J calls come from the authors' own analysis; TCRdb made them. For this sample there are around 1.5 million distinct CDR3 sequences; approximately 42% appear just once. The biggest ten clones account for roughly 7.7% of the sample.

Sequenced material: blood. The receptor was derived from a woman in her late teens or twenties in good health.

The CDR3 protein sequence reads: CATRLETGSYEQYF. In nucleotides, the sequence is TGCGCCACCCGATTGGAGACAGGGTCCTACGAGCAGTACTTC. Recombination connected TRBV5-1 to TRBJ2-7; TRBD1 fits 7 bases in the junction. The germline V gene yields SGHRS for CDR1 and YFSETQ for CDR2. From cysteine to phenylalanine, the CDR3 is 14 amino acids long. The DNA shown is the 42-base CDR3, in frame from base 1. Unmatched junction bases come to 10, with V trimmed by 9 bases and J by 1 base.